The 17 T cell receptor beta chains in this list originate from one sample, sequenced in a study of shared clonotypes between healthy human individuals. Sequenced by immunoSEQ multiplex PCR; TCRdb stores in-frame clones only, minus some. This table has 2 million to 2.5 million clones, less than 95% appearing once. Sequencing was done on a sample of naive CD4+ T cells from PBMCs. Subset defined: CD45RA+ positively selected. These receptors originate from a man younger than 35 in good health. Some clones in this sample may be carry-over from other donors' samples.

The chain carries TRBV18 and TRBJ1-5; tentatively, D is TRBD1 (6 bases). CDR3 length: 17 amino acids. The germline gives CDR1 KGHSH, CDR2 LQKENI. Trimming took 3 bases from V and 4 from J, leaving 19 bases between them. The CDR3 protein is CASSPFGGGQGNQPQHF. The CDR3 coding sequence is TGTGCCAGCTCACCGTTCGGCGGAGGGCAGGGGAATCAGCCCCAGCATTTT.

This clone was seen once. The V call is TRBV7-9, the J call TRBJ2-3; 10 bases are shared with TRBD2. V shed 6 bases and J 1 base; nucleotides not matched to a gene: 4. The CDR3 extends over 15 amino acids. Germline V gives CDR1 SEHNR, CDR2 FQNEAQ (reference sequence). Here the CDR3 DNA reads TGTGCCAGCAGGCCCGGGACTAGCGGCACAGATACGCAGTATTTT. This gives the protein CASRPGTSGTDTQYF.

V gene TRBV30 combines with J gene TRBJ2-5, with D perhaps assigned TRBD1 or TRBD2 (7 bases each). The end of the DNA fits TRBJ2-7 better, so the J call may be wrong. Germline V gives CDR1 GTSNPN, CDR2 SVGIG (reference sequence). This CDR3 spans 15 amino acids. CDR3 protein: CAWSVQGTTSYEQYF. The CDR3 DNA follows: TGTGCCTGGAGTGTACAGGGGACTACTTCCTACGAGCAGTACTTC.

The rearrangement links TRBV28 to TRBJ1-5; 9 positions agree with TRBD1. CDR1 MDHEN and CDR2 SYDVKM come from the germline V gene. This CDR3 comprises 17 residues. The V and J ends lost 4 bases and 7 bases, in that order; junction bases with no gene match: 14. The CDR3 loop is CASSSIYRGRPGQPQHF. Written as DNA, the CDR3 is TGTGCCAGCAGTTCCATCTACAGGGGGCGGCCTGGGCAGCCCCAGCATTTT.

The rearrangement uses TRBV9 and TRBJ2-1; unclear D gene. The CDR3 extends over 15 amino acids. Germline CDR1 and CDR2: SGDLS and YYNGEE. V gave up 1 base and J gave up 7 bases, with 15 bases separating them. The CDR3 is CASSVTVGLQNEQFF. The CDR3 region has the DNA TGTGCCAGCAGCGTAACAGTGGGATTACAAAATGAGCAGTTCTTC.

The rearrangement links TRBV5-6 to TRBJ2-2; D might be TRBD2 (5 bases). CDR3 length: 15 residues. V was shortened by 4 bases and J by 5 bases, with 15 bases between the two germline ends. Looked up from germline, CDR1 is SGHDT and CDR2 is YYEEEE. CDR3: CASSPWTGWTGELFF. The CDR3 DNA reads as TGTGCCAGCAGCCCTTGGACGGGATGGACCGGGGAGCTGTTTTTT.

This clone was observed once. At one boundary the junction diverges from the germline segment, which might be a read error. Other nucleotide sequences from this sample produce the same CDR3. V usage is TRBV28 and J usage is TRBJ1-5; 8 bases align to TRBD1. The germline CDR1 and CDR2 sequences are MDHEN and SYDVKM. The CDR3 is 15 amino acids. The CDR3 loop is CASSLGTGRDQPQHF. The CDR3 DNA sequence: TGTGCTAGCAGTTTAGGGACAGGAAGGGATCAGCCCCAGCATTTT.

The CDR3 protein is CASSLPPGQGNYGYTF. As DNA, the CDR3 is TGTGCCAGCAGCCTACCCCCGGGACAGGGAAACTATGGCTACACCTTC. The J gene is TRBJ1-2, the V gene TRBV28; 9 bases agree with TRBD1. Germline V gene sequence: CDR1 MDHEN, CDR2 SYDVKM. The J segment lost 2 bases and the V segment lost 6 bases, leaving 10 bases of the junction unmatched. This CDR3 spans 16 amino acids.

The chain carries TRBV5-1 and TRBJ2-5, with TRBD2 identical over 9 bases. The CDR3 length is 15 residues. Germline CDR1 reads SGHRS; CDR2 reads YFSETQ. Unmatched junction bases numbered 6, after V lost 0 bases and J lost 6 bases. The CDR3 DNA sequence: TGCGCCAGCAGCTTGGATAGCGGGAGTAGCCAGACCCAGTACTTC. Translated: CASSLDSGSSQTQYF.

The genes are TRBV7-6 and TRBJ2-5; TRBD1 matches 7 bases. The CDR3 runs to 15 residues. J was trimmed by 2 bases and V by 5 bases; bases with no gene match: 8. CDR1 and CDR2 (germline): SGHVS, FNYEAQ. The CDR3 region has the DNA TGTGCCAGCAGCCCCCTTAAGGGGGCACAAGAGACCCAGTACTTC. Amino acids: CASSPLKGAQETQYF. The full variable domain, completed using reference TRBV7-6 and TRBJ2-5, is GAGVSQSPRYKVTKRGQDVALRCDPISGHVSLYWYRQALGQGPEFLTYFNYEAQQDKSGLPNDRFSAERPEGSISTLTIQRTEQRDSAMYRCASSPLKGAQETQYFGPGTRLLVL.

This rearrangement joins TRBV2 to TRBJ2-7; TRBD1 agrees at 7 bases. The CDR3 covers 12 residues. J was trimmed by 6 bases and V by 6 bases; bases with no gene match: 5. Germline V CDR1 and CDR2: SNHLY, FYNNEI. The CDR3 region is CASRKTGLEQYF. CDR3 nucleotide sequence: TGTGCCAGCAGGAAGACAGGGCTCGAGCAGTACTTC.

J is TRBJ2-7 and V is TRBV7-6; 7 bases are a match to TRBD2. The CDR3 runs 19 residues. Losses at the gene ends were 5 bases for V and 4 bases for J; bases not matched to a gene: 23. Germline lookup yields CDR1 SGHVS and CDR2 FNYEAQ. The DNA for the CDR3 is TGTGCCAGCAGCGAAGACCTCGCGGTAGCGGGCGGCCTTAGATACGAGCAGTACTTC. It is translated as CASSEDLAVAGGLRYEQYF. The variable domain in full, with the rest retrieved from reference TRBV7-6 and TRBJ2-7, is GAGVSQSPRYKVTKRGQDVALRCDPISGHVSLYWYRQALGQGPEFLTYFNYEAQQDKSGLPNDRFSAERPEGSISTLTIQRTEQRDSAMYRCASSEDLAVAGGLRYEQYFGPGTRLTVT.

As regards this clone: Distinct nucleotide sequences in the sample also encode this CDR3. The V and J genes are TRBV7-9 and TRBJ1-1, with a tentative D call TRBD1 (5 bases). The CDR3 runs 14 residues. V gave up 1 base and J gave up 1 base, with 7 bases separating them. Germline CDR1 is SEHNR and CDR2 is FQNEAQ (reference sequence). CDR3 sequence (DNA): TGTGCCAGCAGCTTAGGCAGGGAGAACACTGAAGCTTTCTTT. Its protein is CASSLGRENTEAFF.

CDR3 sequence: CASSPTGRNEKLFF. The CDR3 nucleotides are TGTGCCAGCAGTCCGACAGGGAGGAATGAAAAACTGTTTTTT. The rearrangement uses TRBV27 and TRBJ1-4; the match to TRBD1 covers 7 bases. Germline-derived CDR1 and CDR2 are MNHEY and SMNVEV (reference sequence). Trimming took 5 bases from V and 5 from J; bases not matched to a gene: 5. The length of the CDR3 is 14 residues. Using reference TRBV27 and TRBJ1-4 for the parts outside the CDR3, the full variable domain is EAQVTQNPRYLITVTGKKLTVTCSQNMNHEYMSWYRQDPGLGLRQIYYSMNVEVTDKGDVPEGYKVSRKEKRNFPLILESPSPNQTSLYFCASSPTGRNEKLFFGSGTQLSVL.

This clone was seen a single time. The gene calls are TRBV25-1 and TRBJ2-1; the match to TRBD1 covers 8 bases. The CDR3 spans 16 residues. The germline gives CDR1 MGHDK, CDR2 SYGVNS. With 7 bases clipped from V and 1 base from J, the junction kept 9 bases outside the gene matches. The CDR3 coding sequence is TGTGCCAGCACCTCGGACAGGGCTGATTCCTACAATGAGCAGTTCTTC. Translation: CASTSDRADSYNEQFF.

DNA of the CDR3: TGTGCCTGGAATAAAGGCCTTTGGACAGGGGGTAATTCACCCCTCCACTTT. Its protein is CAWNKGLWTGGNSPLHF. The chain carries TRBV30 and TRBJ1-6; TRBD1 aligns across 10 bases. Germline trimming cut 4 bases from V and 6 bases from J; bases unmatched to any gene: 12. The germline gives CDR1 GTSNPN, CDR2 SVGIG (reference sequence). This CDR3 has 17 amino acids.

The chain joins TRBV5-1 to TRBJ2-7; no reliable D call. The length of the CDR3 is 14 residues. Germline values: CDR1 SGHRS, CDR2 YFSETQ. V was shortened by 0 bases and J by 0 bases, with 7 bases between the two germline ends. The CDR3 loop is CASSLGKNSYEQYF. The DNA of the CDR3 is TGCGCCAGCAGCTTGGGCAAAAACTCCTACGAGCAGTACTTC.